Shown below are 17 T cell receptor beta chains from a single sample sequenced in a study of identical twins. TCRdb fed the 5' RACE reads into MiXCR, producing one record per CDR3 protein. The table records about 340,000 distinct CDR3 sequences, approximately 13% of them present only once. The same sample was also used in a study of yellow fever vaccine responses in identical twins.

The sample consisted of CD8+ T cells sorted from blood. The receptors stem from a young woman in good health.

This clonotype was counted between two and nine times. The chain links TRBV7-9 to TRBJ1-1; possibly TRBD1 for D (5 bases). The CDR3 totals 15 residues. With 5 bases removed from V and 0 bases from J, the gap between germline ends came to 13 bases. Germline V lookup: CDR1 SEHNR, CDR2 FQNEAQ (reference sequence). This chain's CDR3 is CASSPTAGLNTEAFF. The DNA of the CDR3 is TGTGCCAGCAGCCCGACGGCGGGGCTGAACACTGAAGCTTTCTTT.

This clonotype was recorded a few times. This chain uses TRBV9 with TRBJ2-7; D may be TRBD2 (6 bases). CDR3 length: 13 amino acids. V was pared by 6 bases and J by 3 bases, with 13 bases between. Germline values: CDR1 SGDLS, CDR2 YYNGEE. This chain's CDR3 is CASMGREDYEQYV. CDR3 bases: TGTGCCAGCATGGGCAGGGAGGACTACGAGCAGTACGTC.

This clonotype was observed a few times. The chain uses TRBV7-2 and TRBJ2-2; D is uncertain. Trimming shortened V by 5 bases and J by 8 bases, and 18 bases separated the two germline ends. Germline CDR1 SGHTA, CDR2 FQGNSA. CDR3 length: 15 residues. CDR3 nucleotides: TGTGCCAGCAGCCCCCTCGACCCCTATTTAGGGGAGCTGTTTTTT. Protein: CASSPLDPYLGELFF.

CDR3 sequence reads: CASSGDRGQAGMTQYF. CDR3 bases: TGTGCCAGCAGTGGGGACCGAGGACAGGCCGGTATGACCCAGTACTTC. This chain joins TRBV28 and TRBJ2-5; 7 bases line up with TRBD1. J was trimmed by 7 bases and V by 5 bases; bases with no gene match: 16. CDR3 length equals 16 residues. CDR1 is MDHEN and CDR2 is SYDVKM in the germline V gene.

The J gene is TRBJ2-2, the V gene TRBV4-1, with D uncertain. V shed 4 bases and J shed 0 bases, with 21 bases lying between them. CDR3 size: 19 residues. The germline V gene has CDR1 MGHRA and CDR2 YSYEKL. The CDR3 protein is CASSLKPPLDGSNTGELFF. CDR3 DNA: TGCGCCAGCAGCCTAAAACCCCCCCTCGACGGATCGAACACCGGGGAGCTGTTTTTT.

This clonotype showed up just a few times. The rearrangement uses TRBV2 and TRBJ2-7; the D gene could be TRBD1 or TRBD2 (5 bases each). Germline assignment: CDR1 SNHLY and CDR2 FYNNEI. V lost 7 bases, J lost 2 bases, and 9 bases lay in between. The CDR3 runs 12 residues. The CDR3 loop reads CASTGTPYEQYF. The CDR3, as DNA: TGTGCCAGCACCGGGACCCCCTACGAGCAGTACTTC.

This chain joins TRBV2 and TRBJ2-7; perhaps TRBD1 as D (5 bases). The CDR3 loop spans 16 amino acids. The V gene lost 1 base and the J gene lost 2 bases, with 15 bases spanning the gap. Germline-derived CDR1 and CDR2 are SNHLY and FYNNEI. CDR3 sequence (DNA): TGTGCCAGCAGTGAAGTAATGGACATAAACCCCTACGAGCAGTACTTC. This sequence encodes CASSEVMDINPYEQYF.

This clonotype was counted between two and nine times. The chain recombines TRBV27 with TRBJ2-7; D is unresolved. The germline CDR1 and CDR2 sequences are MNHEY and SMNVEV (reference sequence). CDR3 length: 12 residues. Trimming took off 8 bases at V and 3 bases at J, with 11 bases between the two ends. The CDR3 spells CASGPFHYEQYF. In nucleotides, the CDR3 is TGTGCCAGCGGACCCTTTCACTACGAGCAGTACTTC.

This clonotype showed up many times. J is TRBJ2-7 and V is TRBV12-3 or TRBV12-4; D not certain. The germline V and J ends were trimmed by 3 bases and 2 bases, with 8 bases remaining between them. CDR3 length equals 13 residues. For the CDR3, the DNA is TGTGCCAGCAGTTTTCGCCGCCCCTACGAGCAGTACTTC. Its protein product is CASSFRRPYEQYF.

This clonotype was found many times. V usage is TRBV29-1 and J usage is TRBJ2-7, with 7 bases identical to TRBD1. CDR3 length: 14 residues. V was clipped by 4 bases and J by 3 bases; unmatched bases: 9. Germline-derived CDR1 and CDR2 are SQVTM and ANQGSEA. The DNA of the CDR3 is TGCAGCGTTGGGCCGGGACAGACCTACTACGAGCAGTACTTC. Amino acid sequence: CSVGPGQTYYEQYF.

Points on this clonotype: A much more abundant neighbour one base away suggests this may be a read error. The V and J genes are TRBV11-2 and TRBJ2-1; TRBD1 matches at 7 bases. Looked up from germline, CDR1 is SGHAT and CDR2 is FQNNGV. The ends lost 0 bases at V and 6 bases at J; junction bases unmatched: 2. This CDR3 region has 14 residues. This chain's CDR3 is CASSLDAGGNEQFF. The CDR3 nucleotides read TGTGCCAGCAGCTTAGACGCAGGGGGCAATGAGCAGTTCTTC.

In this sample, this clonotype turned up a few times. CDR3 bases: TGCGCCAGCAGCCTAGCGGGGTTCGACACCGGGGAGCTGTTTTTT. This sequence encodes CASSLAGFDTGELFF. The chain employs TRBV4-1 and TRBJ2-2; 8 nucleotides align to TRBD2. CDR1 is MGHRA and CDR2 is YSYEKL in the germline V gene. Trimming at V came to 4 bases and at J to 3 bases, leaving 4 bases not matched to a gene. This CDR3 region has 15 residues.

This clonotype has a handful of counts. This chain joins TRBV15 and TRBJ1-5, with no clear D. Per germline, CDR1 LNHNV and CDR2 YYDKDF (reference sequence). CDR3 length equals 13 residues. V lost 4 bases and J lost 4, with 8 bases in between. The CDR3 is CATSTGGNQPQHF. For the CDR3, the DNA is TGTGCCACCAGCACCGGTGGGAATCAGCCCCAGCATTTT.

This clonotype has ten or more counts. The rearrangement joins TRBV24-1 to TRBJ2-3, with a possible D match to TRBD2 (6 bases). Per the germline V gene, CDR1 is KGHDR and CDR2 is SFDVKD. V was cut by 1 base and J by 4 bases, with 17 bases left in between. The CDR3 runs 17 residues. The CDR3 DNA is TGTGCCACCAGTGATTTTTCCCGGGGGATTGGTTCAGATACGCAGTATTTT. Translated: CATSDFSRGIGSDTQYF.

The chain employs TRBV3-1 and TRBJ1-2, with 9 bases aligning to TRBD1. V lost 4 bases and J lost 4; bases outside the gene matches: 7. Germline CDR1 is LGHDT and CDR2 is YNNKEL (reference sequence). This CDR3 has 15 amino acids. The CDR3 region has the DNA TGTGCCAGCAGCCCCGGGACAGGGCTTTTCTATGGCTACACCTTC. Amino acids: CASSPGTGLFYGYTF.

This clonotype was seen only a few times. The chain joins TRBV5-6 to TRBJ1-6; weak D call: TRBD1 (6 bases). This CDR3 spans 14 amino acids. Germline CDR1 SGHDT, CDR2 YYEEEE. V was cut by 5 bases and J by 9 bases, with 15 bases left in between. The CDR3 sequence: CASRLQGSLSPLHF. In nucleotides, the CDR3 is TGTGCCAGCAGATTACAGGGTTCTCTTTCACCCCTCCACTTT.

The chain combines TRBV20-1 with TRBJ2-5, with TRBD2 matching over 13 bases. Germline CDR1 reads DFQATT; CDR2 reads SNEGSKA (reference sequence). Trimming removed 3 bases from V and 4 bases from J; junction bases left unmatched: 8. The CDR3 sequence is 16 residues long. CDR3 DNA sequence: TGCAGTGCTAGTACCGGGACTAGCGGGGTTTTAGAGACCCAGTACTTC. Translating gives CSASTGTSGVLETQYF.